This entry lists 32 T cell receptor beta chains sequenced from one sample in a study of OX40 agonist ivuxolimab in advanced cancers. Sequencing was performed with immunoSEQ multiplex PCR; in TCRdb, only in-frame clones are kept and a portion is missing. The sample yields more than 35,000 clones, around 88% seen once. The sequencing used CD4+ or CD8+ T cells sorted from blood, collected in a trial of the OX40 agonist ivuxolimab. The receptors shown here come from an adult with an advanced solid tumor such as melanoma, head and neck, liver or kidney cancer.

This chain connects TRBV6-4 to TRBJ2-1; unclear D gene. The CDR3 covers 12 residues. The V gene lost 2 bases and the J gene lost 9 bases, with 8 bases spanning the gap. The germline V gene encodes CDR1 MRHNA and CDR2 SNTAGT. The CDR3 region has the DNA TGTGCCAGCAGTGACGAGCAGCGTGAGCAGTTCTTC. It yields the protein CASSDEQREQFF.

This CDR3 is CASSLGGTGGPSDTQYF. Written as DNA, the CDR3 is TGCGCCAGCAGCTTGGGGGGCACGGGAGGGCCGTCAGATACGCAGTATTTT. The V and J genes are TRBV5-1 and TRBJ2-3; 8 bases agree with TRBD2. The ends lost 0 bases at V and 4 bases at J; junction bases unmatched: 10. Germline CDR1 SGHRS, CDR2 YFSETQ. CDR3 length: 17 amino acids.

The chain employs TRBV7-2 and TRBJ2-5, with D possibly matching TRBD2 (5 bases). The J call is doubtful: the DNA matches TRBJ2-7 better. The CDR3 loop spans 13 amino acids. Germline loops: CDR1 SGHTA, CDR2 FQGNSA. This chain's CDR3 is CASSRPGEYEQYF. CDR3 coding DNA: TGTGCCAGCAGCCGTCCCGGGGAATACGAGCAGTACTTC.

V and J are TRBV11-2 and TRBJ2-1, with TRBD1 matching over 10 bases. In germline, CDR1 is SGHAT, CDR2 FQNNGV. There are 15 residues in the CDR3. Trimming at V came to 5 bases and at J to 4 bases, leaving 5 bases not matched to a gene. The CDR3 nucleotides read TGTGCCAGCAGCAACCGGGACAGGGGTTACAATGAGCAGTTCTTC. Translating it yields CASSNRDRGYNEQFF.

The V call is TRBV5-8, the J call TRBJ1-2, with D unclear. Trimming left V 4 bases short and J 6 bases short, with 16 bases between. The CDR3 spans 14 residues. The germline CDR1 and CDR2 sequences are SGHTS and YDEGEE. For the CDR3, the DNA is TGTGCCAGCAGCCAAGTCGGTGGAAGGGATGGCTACACCTTC. Amino acids: CASSQVGGRDGYTF.

The V call is TRBV7-9, the J call TRBJ2-5, with D uncertain. The last part of the DNA fits TRBJ2-7 better; the J call may be wrong. The CDR3 consists of 15 residues. CDR1 SEHNR and CDR2 FQNEAQ come from the germline V gene (reference sequence). The CDR3 protein is CASSSTLRQVYEQYF. Written as DNA, the CDR3 is TGTGCCAGCAGCTCGACCTTGAGACAAGTCTACGAGCAGTACTTC.

This chain joins TRBV6-5 and TRBJ1-1; possibly TRBD1 for D (5 bases). The V gene lost 2 bases and the J gene lost 4 bases, with 14 bases spanning the gap. From germline, CDR1 is MNHEY and CDR2 SVGAGI. The CDR3 has 15 amino acids. CDR3: CASSYVEGYGTEAFF. The CDR3 bases are TGTGCCAGCAGTTACGTGGAGGGGTATGGCACTGAAGCTTTCTTT.

This chain uses TRBV15 with TRBJ1-1; D is undetermined. From germline, CDR1 is LNHNV and CDR2 YYDKDF (reference sequence). V was pared by 0 bases and J by 6 bases, with 14 bases between. This CDR3 is built from 15 residues. In DNA, the CDR3 is TGTGCCACCAGCAGAGATCTCAATACGGGCGCTGAAGCTTTCTTT. Encoded protein: CATSRDLNTGAEAFF. Full variable domain (missing parts from reference TRBV15 and TRBJ1-1): DAMVIQNPRYQVTQFGKPVTLSCSQTLNHNVMYWYQQKSSQAPKLLFHYYDKDFNNEADTPDNFQSRRPNTSFCFLDIRSPGLGDTAMYLCATSRDLNTGAEAFFGQGTRLTVV.

The CDR3 here is CASSLVSTEQFF. DNA for the CDR3: TGTGCCAGCAGCTTGGTAAGCACTGAGCAGTTCTTC. The V call is TRBV7-9, the J call TRBJ2-1; D is undetermined. V lost 3 bases, J lost 9 bases, and 9 bases lay in between. The CDR3 spans 12 residues. Germline values: CDR1 SEHNR, CDR2 FQNEAQ (reference sequence).

CDR3 amino acids: CAWSFGGGNTEAFF. As DNA, the CDR3 is TGTGCCTGGAGTTTTGGAGGGGGAAACACTGAAGCTTTCTTT. The chain recombines TRBV30 with TRBJ1-1, with D maybe TRBD1 (6 bases). This CDR3 contains 14 residues. V was cut by 2 bases and J by 2 bases, with 12 bases left in between. The germline V gene encodes CDR1 GTSNPN and CDR2 SVGIG (reference sequence).

The rearrangement joins TRBV2 to TRBJ1-3; D is perhaps TRBD1 (5 bases). Trimming removed 3 bases at V and 2 bases at J, with 17 bases between. The CDR3 extends over 17 amino acids. Germline lookup yields CDR1 SNHLY and CDR2 FYNNEI. The CDR3 DNA follows: TGTGCCAGCAGTGAGATGGGGACCCGCGGACCTGGAAACACCATATATTTT. This sequence encodes CASSEMGTRGPGNTIYF.

The rearrangement joins TRBV4-3 to TRBJ2-3, with TRBD2 identical over 9 bases. CDR1 and CDR2 from the germline V gene are LGHNA and YSLEER. The V and J ends lost 0 bases and 0 bases, in that order; junction bases with no gene match: 7. This CDR3 contains 18 residues. In DNA, the CDR3 is TGCGCCAGCAGCCAAGATGCCTGGCTAGCGGGGAGCACAGATACGCAGTATTTT. This sequence encodes CASSQDAWLAGSTDTQYF.

This clone appeared a single time. The J gene is TRBJ2-3, the V gene TRBV28; the D is unclear. V was pared by 7 bases and J by 0 bases, with 14 bases between. There are 15 residues in the CDR3. Germline V gene sequence: CDR1 MDHEN, CDR2 SYDVKM. The CDR3 reads CASTPLGLSTDTQYF. CDR3 in DNA: TGTGCCAGCACCCCTTTAGGGCTTAGCACAGATACGCAGTATTTT. Combining the CDR3 with reference TRBV28 and TRBJ2-3 gives the whole variable domain DVKVTQSSRYLVKRTGEKVFLECVQDMDHENMFWYRQDPGLGLRLIYFSYDVKMKEKGDIPEGYSVSREKKERFSLILESASTNQTSMYLCASTPLGLSTDTQYFGPGTRLTVL.

In nucleotides, the CDR3 is TGCGCCAGCAGCGCGGGCGGAACAGGGTCCTACGAGCAGTACTTC. Translating gives CASSAGGTGSYEQYF. The chain links TRBV4-1 to TRBJ2-7; possible D gene TRBD1, 6 bases. Germline-derived CDR1 and CDR2 are MGHRA and YSYEKL. V was pared by 5 bases and J by 1 base, with 15 bases between. CDR3 length: 15 residues.

The V gene is TRBV4-1, the J gene TRBJ2-1, with D perhaps TRBD2 (7 bases). Germline loops: CDR1 MGHRA, CDR2 YSYEKL. V lost 1 base and J 8 bases, leaving 21 bases between the germline ends. This CDR3 has 17 amino acids. For the CDR3, the DNA is TGCGCCAGCAGCCAAGGCCCCCCAGGGGAGGGATGGGATGAGCAGTTCTTC. It translates to CASSQGPPGEGWDEQFF.

In this sample, this clone turned up once. The CDR3 sequence: CASSLATGVYGYTF. As DNA, the CDR3 is TGCGCCAGCAGCTTGGCGACAGGGGTCTATGGCTACACCTTC. The J gene is TRBJ1-2, the V gene TRBV5-1; 8 bases agree with TRBD1. The CDR3 is made up of 14 amino acids. CDR1 is SGHRS and CDR2 is YFSETQ in the germline V gene. Trimming removed 0 bases from V and 4 bases from J; junction bases left unmatched: 2.

The chain recombines TRBV19 with TRBJ2-7; tentative D call: TRBD1 (7 bases). Between the trimmed V and J ends, which lost 6 bases and 3 bases, there was a span of 12 bases. This CDR3 contains 13 residues. From germline, CDR1 is LNHDA and CDR2 SQIVND (reference sequence). CDR3 nucleotides: TGTGCCAGTAGCTACAGGGGACTCTACGAGCAGTACTTC. Residues: CASSYRGLYEQYF.

Only one count was recorded for this clone. The CDR3 reads CASSDNLVDMNTEAFF. The CDR3 region has the DNA TGTGCCAGCAGTGATAACTTGGTGGACATGAACACTGAAGCTTTCTTT. This chain connects TRBV2 to TRBJ1-1; possible D gene TRBD1, 5 bases. The V and J ends lost 3 bases and 0 bases respectively, with 14 bases between them. The CDR3 contains 16 residues. CDR1 SNHLY and CDR2 FYNNEI come from the germline V gene.

V usage is TRBV4-3 and J usage is TRBJ2-2; D is unresolved. The germline V gene encodes CDR1 LGHNA and CDR2 YSLEER. V lost 4 bases and J 6 bases, leaving 9 bases between the germline ends. The CDR3 has 13 amino acids. In DNA, the CDR3 is TGCGCCAGCAGCCCCCTCCAATCCGGGGAGCTGTTTTTT. Translation gives CASSPLQSGELFF.

This chain connects TRBV7-9 to TRBJ2-7; 9 positions agree with TRBD1. The CDR3 is made up of 13 amino acids. Germline CDR1 reads SEHNR; CDR2 reads FQNEAQ (reference sequence). Trimming at V came to 2 bases and at J to 6 bases, leaving 2 bases not matched to a gene. Written as DNA, the CDR3 is TGTGCCAGCAGCTTAAGACAGGGGGGCGAGCAGTACTTC. Protein sequence: CASSLRQGGEQYF.

This clone came up once. The chain uses TRBV6-1 and TRBJ2-7; D call uncertain. Deletions cut 11 bases from V and 5 bases from J, with 16 bases between. In germline, CDR1 is MNHNS, CDR2 SASEGT. CDR3 length: 12 residues. DNA for the CDR3: TGTGCCGTGCGGCCCGGCAGTAACGAGCAGTACTTC. Translating it yields CAVRPGSNEQYF.

The chain employs TRBV27 and TRBJ2-1; 7 nucleotides align to TRBD1. The CDR3 totals 15 residues. From germline, CDR1 is MNHEY and CDR2 SMNVEV (reference sequence). J was trimmed by 4 bases and V by 0 bases; bases with no gene match: 3. The CDR3 loop reads CASSLSGTVYNEQFF. CDR3 nucleotide sequence: TGTGCCAGCAGTTTATCCGGGACAGTATACAATGAGCAGTTCTTC.

The rearrangement uses TRBV16 and TRBJ1-1, with no clear D. Germline assignment: CDR1 KGHSY and CDR2 FQNENV. V was clipped by 4 bases and J by 6 bases, with 9 bases between them. The CDR3 sequence is 12 residues long. The DNA for the CDR3 is TGTGCCAGCAGCCTTGTTATCCCTGAAGCTTTCTTT. Its protein product is CASSLVIPEAFF.

The chain uses TRBV27 and TRBJ2-1; a possible D gene is TRBD2 (7 bases). V dropped 3 bases and J dropped 5 bases, with 17 bases sitting between them. The CDR3 spans 16 residues. Germline V lookup: CDR1 MNHEY, CDR2 SMNVEV (reference sequence). CDR3 protein: CASSFLSGGLNNEQFF. CDR3 sequence (DNA): TGTGCCAGCAGTTTCCTTTCGGGGGGCTTGAACAATGAGCAGTTCTTC.

V gene TRBV9 combines with J gene TRBJ1-6, with D perhaps matching TRBD1 (6 bases). Germline values: CDR1 SGDLS, CDR2 YYNGEE. V shed 1 base and J shed 5 bases, with 10 bases lying between them. The CDR3 length is 15 residues. The CDR3: CASSVNRADNSPLHF. CDR3 DNA: TGTGCCAGCAGCGTAAACAGGGCAGATAATTCACCCCTCCACTTT.

This clone came up once. The chain has TRBV10-3 and TRBJ2-2; D is perhaps TRBD2 (5 bases). Germline lookup yields CDR1 ENHRY and CDR2 SYGVKD. The CDR3 sequence is 15 residues long. The V and J ends lost 3 bases and 4 bases respectively, with 12 bases between them. The CDR3 DNA sequence: TGTGCCATCAGTGACCCCTCTGCGGGCACCGGGGAGCTGTTTTTT. Translated, it gives CAISDPSAGTGELFF.

The J gene is TRBJ2-1, the V gene TRBV4-1; D gene ambiguous. Germline CDR1 and CDR2: MGHRA and YSYEKL. The CDR3 totals 12 residues. Trimming shortened V by 0 bases and J by 7 bases, and 4 bases separated the two germline ends. Here the CDR3 reads CASSQEGNEQFF. CDR3 nucleotide sequence: TGCGCCAGCAGCCAAGAAGGGAATGAGCAGTTCTTC.

The gene calls are TRBV9 and TRBJ1-6, with a weak D call TRBD1 (5 bases). There are 14 residues in the CDR3. V was cut by 3 bases and J by 6 bases, with 10 bases left in between. Germline assignment: CDR1 SGDLS and CDR2 YYNGEE. CDR3 amino acids: CASSGEGTNSPLHF. In DNA, the CDR3 is TGTGCCAGCAGCGGGGAGGGGACTAATTCACCCCTCCACTTT.

This chain joins TRBV27 and TRBJ1-1; D possibly corresponds to TRBD1 (6 bases). Germline CDR1 MNHEY, CDR2 SMNVEV (reference sequence). V was shortened by 6 bases and J by 0 bases, with 11 bases between the two germline ends. CDR3 length: 14 amino acids. Here the CDR3 reads CASSPGHLNTEAFF. In DNA form, the CDR3 reads TGTGCCAGCAGCCCGGGACACCTGAACACTGAAGCTTTCTTT.

CDR3 sequence (DNA): TGTGCCAGCAGCGCCAGGGTTAGCTATGGCTACACCTTC. This encodes CASSARVSYGYTF. The rearrangement uses TRBV7-9 and TRBJ1-2, with D perhaps TRBD1 (5 bases). CDR1 is SEHNR and CDR2 is FQNEAQ in the germline V gene (reference sequence). The CDR3 totals 13 residues. The ends were cut back, 5 bases at V and 4 bases at J, with 11 bases in the middle.

The chain has TRBV7-9 and TRBJ2-5; the match to TRBD1 covers 7 bases. The CDR3 is 14 residues long. The germline V gene encodes CDR1 SEHNR and CDR2 FQNEAQ (reference sequence). V lost 5 bases and J lost 0; bases outside the gene matches: 3. The CDR3 DNA is TGTGCCAGCAGCCAGGACAGGAACCAAGAGACCCAGTACTTC. It translates to CASSQDRNQETQYF.

The chain recombines TRBV5-6 with TRBJ1-2, with D perhaps TRBD1 (6 bases). This CDR3 has 12 amino acids. Per the germline V gene, CDR1 is SGHDT and CDR2 is YYEEEE. The V end lost 1 base, the J end lost 12 bases, and 13 bases lay between the germline ends. The CDR3: CASSLSRDMNTF. CDR3 nucleotide sequence: TGTGCCAGCAGCTTGAGCAGGGACATGAACACCTTC.